This is a list of T cell receptor beta chains from one sample in a study of OX40 agonist ivuxolimab in advanced cancers. Profiling relied on immunoSEQ multiplex PCR, and the TCRdb table lists in-frame clones only, not all of them. The table has tens of thousands of clones, roughly nine tenths seen once. The input for sequencing was CD4+ or CD8+ T cells sorted from blood, taken in a trial of the OX40 agonist ivuxolimab. The receptor source for this set is an adult with an advanced solid tumor such as melanoma, head and neck, liver or kidney cancer. The CDR3 runs from the conserved cysteine through the conserved F or W. Fields, in order: V gene, D gene, clone size, CDR3 protein. D genes are given only for firm matches. Some rows mark clone size as missing; the rest say once, few, many or name a class of expanded clone.

TRBV7-2 - once CASSLTTRPVDTQYF
TRBV30 TRBD2 - CAWSVSGGVDTQYF
TRBV4-1 - - CASSQPTESHNSPLHF
TRBV11-2 TRBD1 - CASSTRGSGTGELFF
TRBV5-5 TRBD1 - CASSFYSGTGYEQYF
TRBV11-3 - - CASSSSGNEQFF
TRBV4-3 - - CASSQDSRARGTGELFF
TRBV13 TRBD2 - CASSLGLGTSGNNEQFF
TRBV6-1 - - CASSDNEKLFF
TRBV4-2 - - CASSRGTGASSTGELFF
TRBV5-4 TRBD1 - CASSGTGGGGDGYTF
TRBV28 TRBD2 once CASSLSSGGAYEQYF
TRBV15 - - CATSRDQRGQYF
TRBV7-3 TRBD2 - CASSLLSGLAGTDTQYF
TRBV29-1 - - CSVELDSYEQYF
TRBV30 - - CAWRQTEPFYNEQFF
TRBV7-2 TRBD1 - CASSLAQGGGTEAFF
TRBV13 - - CASGGERGEQFF
TRBV2 - - CASSETGLVGEKLFF
TRBV18 - - CASSPPGRVMPYEQYF
TRBV29-1 TRBD1 - CSVESGQVGGGYTF
TRBV10-1 - - CASSRRMTGPYEQYF
TRBV27 - - CASSPRFEQGKGETQYF
TRBV27 TRBD2 once CASSLSGGSPRRETQYF
TRBV6-1 TRBD1 - CASSQTGKNEQYF
TRBV7-6 TRBD2 - CASSLALLAGAYNEQFF
TRBV10-1 - - CASSGDRYYGYTF
TRBV6-6 - - CASSFVQSEKLFF
TRBV5-6 TRBD1 - CASSVRDRGAYEQYF
TRBV7-8 TRBD2 - CASSLPARLAGATDTQYF
TRBV6-4 TRBD1 - CASSDHRDRGQKETQYF
TRBV7-2 - - CASSLAGGQRKLFF
TRBV6-6 TRBD1 - CASSYSRTGNGYGYTF
TRBV29-1 - - CSVGGRGGEQYF
TRBV5-1 - - CASSPQGMPEKLFF
TRBV10-1 TRBD1 - CASSEIDRDAAFF
TRBV28 TRBD1 - CASSSQGNYGYTF
TRBV14 TRBD1 - CASSPIRGLSSTGELFF
TRBV2 - - CASRAGPGGSQPQHF
TRBV6-4 - - CASSDLAFTGELFF
TRBV15 - - CATSRTITENYGYTF
TRBV4-3 - - CASSQEGWDTQYF
TRBV10-3 TRBD2 - CAISESGSGGANREFF
TRBV11-2 - - CASSLTLYEQYF
TRBV15 TRBD2 - CATSRVFLAGNTGELFF